This T cell receptor beta chain was sequenced during a study of blood T cells in healthy people across ages. Study-wide results and limits: Estimated diversity across one million T cells was deemed an underestimate. Without sorted subsets, naive and antigen-experienced compartments could not be conclusively compared.

With 5 bases removed from V and 10 bases from J, the gap between germline ends came to 17 bases. Per germline, CDR1 WSHSY and CDR2 SAAADI. The CDR3 covers 13 residues. Details on this clonotype: Its antigen is unknown. A much larger clone is a single base away; this may be a read error.

The use of a sample-barcoded 5' primer and a J-beta primer mix characterized a second PCR of roughly 6 to 11 cycles. TCRdb independently ran MiXCR on the 5' RACE reads; one entry per CDR3 protein. The sample yields approximately 700,000 distinct CDR3 sequences, less than 40% seen once. Sequenced: blood. This rearrangement joins TRBV10-2 to TRBJ1-1; D ambiguous. The sequence was collected from a woman of 80 years or more in good health. Here the CDR3 DNA reads TGCGCCAGCAGTAAATCAGGCCCAGGCTCAGCTTTCTTT. Its translation is CASSKSGPGSAFF.